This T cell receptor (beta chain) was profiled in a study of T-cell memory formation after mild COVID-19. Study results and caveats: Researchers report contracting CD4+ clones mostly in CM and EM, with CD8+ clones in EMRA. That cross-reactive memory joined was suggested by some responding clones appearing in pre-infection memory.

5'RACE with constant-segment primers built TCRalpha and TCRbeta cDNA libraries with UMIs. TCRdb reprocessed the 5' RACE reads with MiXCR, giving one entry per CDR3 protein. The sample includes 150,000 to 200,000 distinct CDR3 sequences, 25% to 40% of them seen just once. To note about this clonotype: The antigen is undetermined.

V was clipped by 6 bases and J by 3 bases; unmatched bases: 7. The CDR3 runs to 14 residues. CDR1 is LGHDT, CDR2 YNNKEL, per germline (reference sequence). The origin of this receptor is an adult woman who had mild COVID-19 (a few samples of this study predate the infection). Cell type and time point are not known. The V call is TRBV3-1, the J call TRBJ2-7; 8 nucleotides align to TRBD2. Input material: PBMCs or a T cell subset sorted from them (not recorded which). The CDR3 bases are TGTGCCAGCAGTACGACTAGCGATAGCTACGAGCAGTACTTC. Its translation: CASSTTSDSYEQYF.